A selection of T cell receptor beta chains follows, all from one sample in a study of OX40 agonist ivuxolimab in advanced cancers. Only in-frame clones appear in the TCRdb table, and some are missing; sequencing was by immunoSEQ multiplex PCR. The sample includes tens of thousands of clones, more than 75% of them seen just once. Sequencing was performed on CD4+ or CD8+ T cells sorted from blood, taken in a trial of the OX40 agonist ivuxolimab. All receptors derive from an adult with an advanced solid tumor such as melanoma, head and neck, liver or kidney cancer. CDR3s include the opening cysteine and the closing phenylalanine or tryptophan. The D gene is left open where the match is weak. Size is omitted from some rows. Given values are once, few, many or a class for expanded clones.

j_call v_call clone_size d_call cdr3_nt cdr3_aa
TRBJ1-2 TRBV4-3 - TRBD1 TGCGCCAGCAGCCTATTGACAGGGGAGATGTATGGCTACACCTTC CASSLLTGEMYGYTF
TRBJ1-5 TRBV30 - TRBD1 TGTGCCTGGAGGAGGACAGGGGATCAGCCCCAGCATTTT CAWRRTGDQPQHF
TRBJ2-3 TRBV7-6 - TRBD2 TGTGCCAGCAGCCACCCCGGGACTAGCGAGGATACGCAGTATTTT CASSHPGTSEDTQYF
TRBJ2-7 TRBV4-3 - - TGCGCCAGCAGCCAAGATGGGCTGACGAGCTCCTACGAGCAGTACTTC CASSQDGLTSSYEQYF
TRBJ2-1 TRBV21-1 - - TGTGCCAGCAGCAAAGGGAGCGGAGGCCGCTCCTACAATGAGCAGTTCTTC CASSKGSGGRSYNEQFF
TRBJ1-1 TRBV7-2 - - TGTGCCAGCAGCGGGCAGCAGGGGACTGAAGCTTTCTTT CASSGQQGTEAFF
TRBJ2-1 TRBV6-6 - TRBD2 TGTGCCAGCAGTTCTCCGGGACTAGCGGGGGGTGAGCAGTTCTTC CASSSPGLAGGEQFF
TRBJ1-1 TRBV30 - - TGTGCCTGGAAGAGTAACACTGAAGCTTTCTTT CAWKSNTEAFF
TRBJ2-3 TRBV7-2 once - TGTGCCAGCAGCCGAGTAATACTAATGGAGAATACGCAGTATTTT CASSRVILMENTQYF
TRBJ1-4 TRBV7-9 - - TGTGCCAGCAGCTTCCTTTTGGGACTGAAGAATGAAAAACTGTTTTTT CASSFLLGLKNEKLFF
TRBJ1-1 TRBV29-1 few - TGCAGCGTTGAAACACAGGGAGGGATGAACACTGAAGCTTTCTTT CSVETQGGMNTEAFF